The 5 T cell receptor beta chains presented below share a single source sample, sequenced in a study of CD8+CD57+ T cells in acquired aplastic anemia. The study profiled TCR beta VDJ and CDR3 using genomic DNA as template. TCRdb passed the reads through MiXCR, listing each CDR3 protein once. The sample includes 200,000 to 250,000 distinct CDR3 sequences, about 37% of them seen just once. Sequenced material: sorted CD4+, CD8+, or CD8+CD57+ T cells (not recorded which) from PBMCs. The receptors derive from a human donor in good health, serving as a control.

A note on this clonotype: This may be a read error: a much more frequent sequence differs by one nucleotide. This sequence joins TRBV6-5 and TRBJ1-6; D perhaps matches TRBD1 (5 bases). Trimming shortened V by 0 bases and J by 8 bases, and 17 bases separated the two germline ends. CDR1 is MNHEY, CDR2 SVGAGI, per germline. This CDR3 contains 17 residues. The DNA of the CDR3 is TGTGCCAGCAGTTACTCGAGTCCCAGGGTTGGGGATTCACCCCTCCACTTT. Its protein product is CASSYSSPRVGDSPLHF.

The chain combines TRBV4-1 with TRBJ2-7; 11 nucleotides agree with TRBD1. After removal of 4 bases from V and 3 bases from J, the junction contained 8 bases not matched to a gene. Per the germline V gene, CDR1 is MGHRA and CDR2 is YSYEKL. This CDR3 comprises 16 residues. The CDR3 sequence is CASSRSGTGGRYEQYF. CDR3 sequence (DNA): TGCGCCAGCAGCCGGTCCGGGACAGGGGGTCGCTACGAGCAGTACTTC.

This chain links TRBV5-1 with TRBJ2-1; 11 bases are a match to TRBD2. The germline gives CDR1 SGHRS, CDR2 YFSETQ. CDR3 length: 15 residues. The V and J ends lost 0 bases and 7 bases, in that order; junction bases with no gene match: 3. The CDR3 region is CASSLASGGRNEQFF. CDR3 in DNA: TGCGCCAGCAGCTTGGCTAGCGGGGGGCGGAATGAGCAGTTCTTC.

The chain employs TRBV2 and TRBJ1-2, with 9 bases that match TRBD1. The germline V gene encodes CDR1 SNHLY and CDR2 FYNNEI. After removal of 6 bases from V and 7 bases from J, the junction contained 6 bases not matched to a gene. CDR3 length: 13 residues. The CDR3, as DNA: TGTGCCAGCAGCACCGGGACAGGGCCTGGCTACACCTTC. Amino acids: CASSTGTGPGYTF.

This clonotype was found many times. The V and J genes are TRBV27 and TRBJ2-7; 8 bases are a match to TRBD1. The CDR3 is 14 residues long. The V segment lost 3 bases and the J segment 5 bases; nucleotides outside the gene matches: 6. CDR1 and CDR2 from the germline V gene are MNHEY and SMNVEV (reference sequence). The CDR3 DNA reads as TGTGCCAGCAGTTTGTCGGACAGGGTACACGAGCAGTACTTC. It is translated as CASSLSDRVHEQYF.